The 18 T cell receptor beta chains below were found in one sample sequenced in a study of T cells expressing NK-cell markers. No DNA is given; TCRdb re-called the 5' RACE reads and lists each CDR3 protein once. Seen in this sample are roughly 430,000 distinct CDR3 sequences; the ten most common clones hold roughly 7.2%. The source material was blood T cells: a sorted CD56 or NKG2C T cell subset, CD4+ or CD8+ T cells, or bulk PBMC T cells (not recorded which). The receptors were sampled from a woman between 18 and 70 years old in good health.

This chain links TRBV6-1 with TRBJ2-5; TCRdb's D gene call, TRBD1, goes unchecked for lack of DNA. Germline-derived CDR1 and CDR2 are MNHNS and SASEGT. The CDR3 has 16 residues. CDR3 in amino acids: CASSVNYRLNQETQYF.

The chain couples TRBV13 to TRBJ1-5; TCRdb proposes TRBD1, but this gene call is untestable without DNA. CDR1 and CDR2 from the germline V gene are PRHDT and FYEKMQ (reference sequence). The CDR3 extends over 15 amino acids. The CDR3 spells CASSQRGRGDQPQHF.

The gene calls are TRBV7-3 and TRBJ2-1; TCRdb names TRBD1, which stays unverified in the absence of DNA. CDR1 is SGHTA and CDR2 is FQGTGA in the germline V gene. CDR3 length: 14 residues. The CDR3 reads CASSFGRVGNEQFF. The full variable domain, with the rest looked up from reference TRBV7-3 and TRBJ2-1, is GAGVSQTPSNKVTEKGKYVELRCDPISGHTALYWYRQSLGQGPEFLIYFQGTGAADDSGLPNDRFFAVRPEGSVSTLKIQRTERGDSAVYLCASSFGRVGNEQFFGPGTRLTVL.

The chain links TRBV4-3 to TRBJ1-6. Germline V CDR1 and CDR2: LGHNA, YSLEER. CDR3 size: 17 residues. The CDR3 here is CASSQDSGLLYNSPLHF.

V is TRBV4-1 and J is TRBJ2-6; lacking DNA, the TRBD2 call made by TCRdb goes unchecked. CDR3 size: 15 residues. Germline CDR1 is MGHRA and CDR2 is YSYEKL. The CDR3 here is CASSHDGEVTNVLTF.

The rearrangement uses TRBV4-3 and TRBJ1-4; TCRdb's assignment of TRBD1 cannot be checked, as there is no DNA. The CDR3 totals 17 residues. Germline V CDR1 and CDR2: LGHNA, YSLEER. This chain's CDR3 is CASSQDREAAKNEKLFF.

V gene TRBV4-3 combines with J gene TRBJ2-1; absent DNA, TCRdb's TRBD1 call cannot be checked. This CDR3 spans 15 amino acids. CDR1 is LGHNA, CDR2 YSLEER, per germline. CDR3: CASSQDYGGSDEQFF.

The chain links TRBV19 to TRBJ2-1. Germline loops: CDR1 LNHDA, CDR2 SQIVND (reference sequence). This CDR3 has 14 amino acids. CDR3 residues: CASSPIMADNEQFF.

J is TRBJ1-2 and V is TRBV9; TCRdb outputs TRBD1, but without DNA this stays unchecked. The CDR3 is 15 amino acids. Germline V gene lookup returns CDR1 SGDLS and CDR2 YYNGEE. CDR3: CASSFDRGDAYGYTF.

The V and J genes are TRBV20-1 and TRBJ2-1; TCRdb names TRBD2, which stays unverified in the absence of DNA. Germline values: CDR1 DFQATT, CDR2 SNEGSKA (reference sequence). This CDR3 spans 15 amino acids. The CDR3 protein is CSARDPAASSNEQFF.

V is TRBV20-1 and J is TRBJ2-1; TCRdb names TRBD2, which stays unverified in the absence of DNA. Germline V lookup: CDR1 DFQATT, CDR2 SNEGSKA (reference sequence). This CDR3 contains 17 residues. The CDR3: CSARREVREPSYNEQFF.

The chain recombines TRBV5-6 with TRBJ1-6; TCRdb picks TRBD1, but there is no DNA to check that call. This CDR3 has 16 amino acids. Germline assignment: CDR1 SGHDT and CDR2 YYEEEE. The CDR3 here is CASSPPGQSYNSPLHF.

The rearrangement links TRBV5-1 to TRBJ1-1; with no DNA, the TCRdb D assignment of TRBD1 cannot be verified. Per germline, CDR1 SGHRS and CDR2 YFSETQ. This CDR3 is 14 amino acids long. The CDR3 loop reads CASRTGVGNTEAFF. The whole variable domain, remainder taken from reference TRBV5-1 and TRBJ1-1, is KAGVTQTPRYLIKTRGQQVTLSCSPISGHRSVSWYQQTPGQGLQFLFEYFSETQRNKGNFPGRFSGRQFSNSRSEMNVSTLELGDSALYLCASRTGVGNTEAFFGQGTRLTVV.

This chain joins TRBV10-3 and TRBJ2-1. Germline assignment: CDR1 ENHRY and CDR2 SYGVKD. CDR3 length equals 15 residues. CDR3 sequence reads: CAISVGQKGSGEQFF.

The V and J genes are TRBV27 and TRBJ2-5. This CDR3 region has 14 residues. CDR1 and CDR2 from the germline V gene are MNHEY and SMNVEV (reference sequence). The CDR3 here is CASSLSSILETQYF.

This chain connects TRBV6-1 to TRBJ2-5. This CDR3 is built from 13 residues. The germline gives CDR1 MNHNS, CDR2 SASEGT. The CDR3: CASSEVSEETQYF.

The V call is TRBV11-2, the J call TRBJ1-2; the TRBD1 assignment by TCRdb is unverifiable without DNA. The germline gives CDR1 SGHAT, CDR2 FQNNGV. CDR3 size: 15 residues. The CDR3 loop is CASSLGQTGARGYTF.

The chain employs TRBV28 and TRBJ2-7; as DNA is missing, the TRBD1 call by TCRdb cannot be tested. The CDR3 covers 14 residues. The germline gives CDR1 MDHEN, CDR2 SYDVKM. CDR3: CASSLQPGSWEQYF.